These 9 T cell receptor beta chains came from one sample sequenced in a study of T cells in Graves' hyperthyroidism and ophthalmopathy. Amplification of TCR beta CDR3 regions was performed using RNA transcripts as template. The TCR CDR3 was amplified in a first-round RT-PCR using the HTBI primer set. TCRdb passed the multiplex PCR reads through MiXCR, listing each CDR3 protein once. The data contain roughly 290,000 distinct CDR3 sequences, over 15% of them seen just once; the ten biggest clones take up around 55%. Sequencing was performed on blood. These receptors were collected from a woman aged 55-70 years with Graves' ophthalmopathy.

This clonotype was counted a few times. This CDR3 is CASSLWTGEGQPQHF. Written as DNA, the CDR3 is TGTGCCAGCAGCTTGTGGACAGGGGAGGGTCAGCCCCAGCATTTT. The rearrangement joins TRBV5-8 to TRBJ1-5; 9 positions match TRBD1. With V trimmed by 1 base and J by 6 bases, 5 bases remained unmatched. Germline V gene lookup returns CDR1 SGHTS and CDR2 YDEGEE. The CDR3 totals 15 residues.

In the case of this clonotype: Being one base from a much bigger clone, this may be a read error. The CDR3 reads CASRLAGRTSALHF. In nucleotides, the CDR3 is TGTGCCAGCCGTTTAGCCGGCCGAACTTCAGCCCTCCACTTT. V gene TRBV28 combines with J gene TRBJ1-6; D is uncertain. The germline V gene has CDR1 MDHEN and CDR2 SYDVKM. The CDR3 extends over 14 amino acids.

This clonotype appeared many times. CDR3 amino acids: CASSFFLEGLEQFF. The CDR3 DNA is TGTGCCAGCAGCTTCTTTTTGGAGGGGCTTGAGCAGTTCTTC. This chain uses TRBV5-5 with TRBJ2-1; D is perhaps TRBD2 (6 bases). The germline CDR1 and CDR2 sequences are SGHKS and YYEKEE (reference sequence). Trimming took 2 bases from V and 9 from J, leaving 15 bases between them. CDR3 length equals 14 residues.

This clonotype appeared a few times. This rearrangement joins TRBV7-9 to TRBJ1-1; no definite D call. CDR3 length: 16 residues. Germline-derived CDR1 and CDR2 are SEHNR and FQNEAQ (reference sequence). Trimming left V 6 bases short and J 1 base short, with 18 bases between. CDR3 loop: CASSLSGVQKNTEAFF. For the CDR3, the DNA is TGTGCCAGCAGTCTTAGCGGTGTACAGAAGAACACTGAAGCTTTCTTT.

There are many counts of this clonotype. The rearrangement uses TRBV5-8 and TRBJ1-1; tentative D call: TRBD1 (6 bases). Germline V gene data show CDR1 as SGHTS and CDR2 as YDEGEE. The CDR3 totals 11 residues. V gave up 4 bases and J gave up 10 bases, with 11 bases separating them. The CDR3 bases are TGTGCCAGCAGCATCGGGACAACAGCTTTCTTT. Its protein is CASSIGTTAFF. The full variable domain, with the rest looked up from reference TRBV5-8 and TRBJ1-1, is EAGVTQSPTHLIKTRGQQATLRCSPISGHTSVYWYQQALGLGLQFLLWYDEGEERNRGNFPPRFSGRQFPNYSSELNVNALELEDSALYLCASSIGTTAFFGQGTRLTVV.

This clonotype was detected many times. The rearrangement links TRBV2 to TRBJ2-3; 8 bases align to TRBD2. Germline-derived CDR1 and CDR2 are SNHLY and FYNNEI. V dropped 7 bases and J dropped 5; count of bases not matched to a gene: 14. This CDR3 comprises 16 residues. CDR3 DNA sequence: TGTGCCAGCATACCCGGGATGAGCGGGGGTGTAGATACGCAGTATTTT. Encoded protein: CASIPGMSGGVDTQYF.

This clonotype has ten or more counts. The CDR3 nucleotides read TGCGCCAGCAGCGATGAGAGTTATGGCTACACCTTC. Protein: CASSDESYGYTF. The rearrangement uses TRBV4-3 and TRBJ1-2; D not certain. The germline CDR1 and CDR2 sequences are LGHNA and YSLEER. Trimming shortened V by 5 bases and J by 5 bases, and 9 bases separated the two germline ends. This CDR3 contains 12 residues.

This CDR3 is CSAQQGASPTEAFF. CDR3 nucleotide sequence: TGCAGTGCCCAGCAGGGGGCGTCTCCCACTGAAGCTTTCTTT. This chain links TRBV20-1 with TRBJ1-1; 8 bases align to TRBD1. Germline V lookup: CDR1 DFQATT, CDR2 SNEGSKA (reference sequence). This CDR3 has 14 residues. The trim removed 6 bases at V and 4 bases at J, leaving 10 bases unmatched.

In this sample, this clonotype turned up a few times. Being one base from a much bigger clone, this may be a read error. The chain uses TRBV12-3 or TRBV12-4 and TRBJ2-2; 9 nucleotides line up with TRBD1. This CDR3 is 14 amino acids long. V shed 6 bases, J shed 7 bases, and the junction held 6 bases outside the gene matches. The CDR3 DNA is TGTGCCAGCAGCCGACAGGGGGGCATCGGGGAGCTGTTTTTT. Translated: CASSRQGGIGELFF.